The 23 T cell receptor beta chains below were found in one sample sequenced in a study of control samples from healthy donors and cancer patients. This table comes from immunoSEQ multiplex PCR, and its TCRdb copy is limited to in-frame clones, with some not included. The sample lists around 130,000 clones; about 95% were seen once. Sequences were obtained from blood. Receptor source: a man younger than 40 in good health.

CDR3 nucleotides: TGTGCCAGCAGCTTCGGACAGCACACTGAAGCTTTCTTT. It specifies CASSFGQHTEAFF. The chain recombines TRBV7-8 with TRBJ1-1; a weak D match, TRBD1 (6 bases). Germline V gene lookup returns CDR1 SGHVS and CDR2 FQNEAQ. The CDR3 totals 13 residues. The V and J ends lost 3 bases and 3 bases respectively, with 8 bases between them.

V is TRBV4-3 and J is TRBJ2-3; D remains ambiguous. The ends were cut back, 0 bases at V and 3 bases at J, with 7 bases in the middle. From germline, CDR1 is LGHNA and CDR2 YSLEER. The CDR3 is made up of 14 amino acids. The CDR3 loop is CASSQEVKTDTQYF. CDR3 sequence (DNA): TGCGCCAGCAGCCAAGAGGTTAAGACAGATACGCAGTATTTT.

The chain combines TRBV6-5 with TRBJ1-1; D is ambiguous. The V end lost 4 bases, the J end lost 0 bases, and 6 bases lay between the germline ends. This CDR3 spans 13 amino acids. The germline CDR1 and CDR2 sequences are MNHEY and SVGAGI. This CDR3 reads CASSSGVNTEAFF. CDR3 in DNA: TGTGCCAGCAGTTCGGGAGTGAACACTGAAGCTTTCTTT.

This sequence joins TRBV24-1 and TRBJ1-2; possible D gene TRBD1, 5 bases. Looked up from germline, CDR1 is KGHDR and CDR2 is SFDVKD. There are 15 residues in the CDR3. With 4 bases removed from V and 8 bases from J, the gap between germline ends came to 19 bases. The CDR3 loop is CATSDSRQGVGGYTF. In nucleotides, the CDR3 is TGTGCCACCAGTGACTCTCGCCAGGGTGTGGGGGGCTACACCTTC.

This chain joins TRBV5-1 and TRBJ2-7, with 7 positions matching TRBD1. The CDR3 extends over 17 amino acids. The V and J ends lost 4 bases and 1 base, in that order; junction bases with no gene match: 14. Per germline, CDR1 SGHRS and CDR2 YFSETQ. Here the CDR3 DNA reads TGCGCCAGCAGCAAGCTGACCGGGACAGATGTTTCCTACGAGCAGTACTTC. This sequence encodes CASSKLTGTDVSYEQYF.

CDR3 amino acids: CASSPPAGQYNEQFF. The CDR3 DNA sequence: TGTGCCAGCAGCCCCCCCGCCGGACAGTACAATGAGCAGTTCTTC. J is TRBJ2-1 and V is TRBV28, with a possible D match to TRBD1 (6 bases). The V and J ends lost 6 bases and 4 bases respectively, with 16 bases between them. The CDR3 has 15 residues. The germline CDR1 and CDR2 sequences are MDHEN and SYDVKM.

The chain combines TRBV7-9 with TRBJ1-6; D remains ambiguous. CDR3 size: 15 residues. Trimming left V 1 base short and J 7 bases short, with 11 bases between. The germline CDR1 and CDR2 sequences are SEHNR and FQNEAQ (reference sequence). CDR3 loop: CASSLGPRGNSPLHF. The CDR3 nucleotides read TGTGCCAGCAGCTTAGGGCCACGGGGAAATTCACCCCTCCACTTT.

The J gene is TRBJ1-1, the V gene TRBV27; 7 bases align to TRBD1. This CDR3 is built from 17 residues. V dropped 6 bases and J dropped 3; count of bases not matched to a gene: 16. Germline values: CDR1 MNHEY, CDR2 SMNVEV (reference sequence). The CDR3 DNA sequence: TGTGCCAGCAGCCCCAGACAGGGAGGATTGTCGGACACTGAAGCTTTCTTT. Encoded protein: CASSPRQGGLSDTEAFF.

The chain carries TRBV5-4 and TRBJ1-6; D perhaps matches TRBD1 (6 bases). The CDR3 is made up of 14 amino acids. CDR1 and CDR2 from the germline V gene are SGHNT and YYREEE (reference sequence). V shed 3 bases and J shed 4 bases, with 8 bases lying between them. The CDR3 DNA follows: TGTGCCAGCAGCTCGGGGACATATAATTCACCCCTCCACTTT. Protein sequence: CASSSGTYNSPLHF.

The DNA for the CDR3 is TGTGCCAGCAGTTTCGGGCCGGACGGCTACACCTTC. Its protein is CASSFGPDGYTF. The chain has TRBV28 and TRBJ1-2; D gene uncertain. CDR3 size: 12 residues. Trimming removed 3 bases at V and 8 bases at J, with 10 bases between. Germline V gene sequence: CDR1 MDHEN, CDR2 SYDVKM.

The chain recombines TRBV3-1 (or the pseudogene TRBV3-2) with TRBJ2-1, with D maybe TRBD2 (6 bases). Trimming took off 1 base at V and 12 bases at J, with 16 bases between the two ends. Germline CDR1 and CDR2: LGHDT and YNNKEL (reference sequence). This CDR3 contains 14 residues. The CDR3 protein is CASSQGGGNFGQFF. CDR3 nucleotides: TGTGCCAGCAGCCAAGGAGGCGGGAATTTCGGGCAGTTCTTC.

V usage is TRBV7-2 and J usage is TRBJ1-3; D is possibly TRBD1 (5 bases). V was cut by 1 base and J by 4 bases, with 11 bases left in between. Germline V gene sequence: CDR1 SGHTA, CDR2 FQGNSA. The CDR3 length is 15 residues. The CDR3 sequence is CASSLGGEAGNTIYF. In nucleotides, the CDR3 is TGTGCCAGCAGCTTAGGAGGGGAAGCGGGAAACACCATATATTTT.

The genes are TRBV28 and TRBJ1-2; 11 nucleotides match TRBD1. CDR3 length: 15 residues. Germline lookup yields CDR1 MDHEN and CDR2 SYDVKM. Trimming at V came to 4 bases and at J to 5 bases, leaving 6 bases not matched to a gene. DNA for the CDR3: TGTGCCAGCAGTTACCGGGACAGGGGGTCGTATGGCTACACCTTC. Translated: CASSYRDRGSYGYTF.

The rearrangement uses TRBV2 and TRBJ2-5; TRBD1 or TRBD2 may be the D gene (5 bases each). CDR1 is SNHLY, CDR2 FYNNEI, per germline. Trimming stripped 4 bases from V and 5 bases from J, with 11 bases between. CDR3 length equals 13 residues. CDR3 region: CASSATEGETQYF. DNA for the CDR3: TGTGCCAGCAGTGCTACTGAGGGGGAGACCCAGTACTTC.

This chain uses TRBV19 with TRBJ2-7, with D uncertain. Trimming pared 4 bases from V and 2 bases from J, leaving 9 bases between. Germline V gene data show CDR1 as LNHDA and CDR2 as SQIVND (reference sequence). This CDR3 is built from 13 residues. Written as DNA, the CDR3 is TGTGCCAGTAGTACAAGACACCCCTACGAGCAGTACTTC. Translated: CASSTRHPYEQYF.

The CDR3 sequence: CASSFKDREVDEQFF. CDR3 DNA sequence: TGTGCCAGCAGCTTCAAGGACAGGGAGGTCGATGAGCAGTTCTTC. V usage is TRBV5-4 and J usage is TRBJ2-1; 8 bases line up with TRBD1. Germline values: CDR1 SGHNT, CDR2 YYREEE (reference sequence). V was pared by 2 bases and J by 8 bases, with 9 bases of the junction left unmatched. CDR3 size: 15 residues.

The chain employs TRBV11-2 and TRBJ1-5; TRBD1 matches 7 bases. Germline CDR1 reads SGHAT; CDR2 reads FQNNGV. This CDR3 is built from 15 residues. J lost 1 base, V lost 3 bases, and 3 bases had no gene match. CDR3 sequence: CASSFGTESNQPQHF. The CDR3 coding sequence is TGTGCCAGCAGCTTCGGGACAGAGAGCAATCAGCCCCAGCATTTT.

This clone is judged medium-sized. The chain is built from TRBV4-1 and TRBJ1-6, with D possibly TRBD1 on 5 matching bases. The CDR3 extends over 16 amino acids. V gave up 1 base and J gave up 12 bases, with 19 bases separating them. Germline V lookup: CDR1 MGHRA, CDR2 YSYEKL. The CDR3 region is CASSQVPGGELVPLHF. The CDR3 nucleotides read TGCGCCAGCAGCCAAGTCCCTGGGGGGGAATTAGTACCCCTCCACTTT.

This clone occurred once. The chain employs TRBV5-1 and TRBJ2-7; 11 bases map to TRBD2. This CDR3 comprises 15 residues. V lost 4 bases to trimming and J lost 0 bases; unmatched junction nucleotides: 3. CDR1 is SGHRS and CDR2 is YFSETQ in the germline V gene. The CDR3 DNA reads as TGCGCCAGCAGCCCGGGACTAGCGGCCTCCTACGAGCAGTACTTC. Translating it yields CASSPGLAASYEQYF.

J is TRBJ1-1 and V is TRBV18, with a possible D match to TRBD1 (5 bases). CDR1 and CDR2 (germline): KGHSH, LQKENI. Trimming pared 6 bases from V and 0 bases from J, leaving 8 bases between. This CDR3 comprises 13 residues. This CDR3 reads CASSDSLNTEAFF. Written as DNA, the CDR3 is TGTGCCAGCTCCGACAGTCTGAACACTGAAGCTTTCTTT. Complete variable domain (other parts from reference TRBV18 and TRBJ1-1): NAGVMQNPRHLVRRRGQEARLRCSPMKGHSHVYWYRQLPEEGLKFMVYLQKENIIDESGMPKERFSAEFPKEGPSILRIQQVVRGDSAAYFCASSDSLNTEAFFGQGTRLTVV.

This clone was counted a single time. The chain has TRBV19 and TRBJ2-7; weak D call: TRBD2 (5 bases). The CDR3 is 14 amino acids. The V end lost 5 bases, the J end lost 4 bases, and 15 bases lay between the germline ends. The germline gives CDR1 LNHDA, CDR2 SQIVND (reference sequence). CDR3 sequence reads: CASSPAGVGYEQYF. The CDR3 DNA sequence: TGTGCCAGTAGTCCCGCCGGGGTGGGGTACGAGCAGTACTTC.

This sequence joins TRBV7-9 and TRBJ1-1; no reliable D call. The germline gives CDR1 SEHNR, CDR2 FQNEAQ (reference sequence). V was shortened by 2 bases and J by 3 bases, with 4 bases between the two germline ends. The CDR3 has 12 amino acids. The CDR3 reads CASSLRDTEAFF. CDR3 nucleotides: TGTGCCAGCAGCTTACGGGACACTGAAGCTTTCTTT.

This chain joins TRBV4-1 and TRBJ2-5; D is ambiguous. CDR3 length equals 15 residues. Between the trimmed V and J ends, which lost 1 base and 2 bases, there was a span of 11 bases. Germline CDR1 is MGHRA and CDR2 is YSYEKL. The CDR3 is CASSQGLGLQETQYF. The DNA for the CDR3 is TGCGCCAGCAGCCAAGGATTAGGGCTTCAAGAGACCCAGTACTTC.